This TCR beta chain was retrieved from a study of CD8 T cells in Susac syndrome. Patients with stable or active relapsing-remitting disease, all of them treatment-naive, made up the multiple sclerosis controls. TEMRA cells were FACS-enriched, and CD8+ and CD4+ T cells were isolated negatively. An input of about 0.45 to 1 ug of RNA was subjected to reverse transcription using random hexamers. The TCR beta CDR3 was amplified by immunoSEQ multiplex PCR across 54 Vbeta, 13 Jbeta. TCRdb recomputed calls from the immunoSEQ multiplex PCR reads with MiXCR, one row per CDR3 protein. The sample lists some 200,000 distinct CDR3 sequences, 90% to 95% occurring once. This CDR3 has 15 residues. Germline CDR1 and CDR2: PRHDT and FYEKMQ (reference sequence). The V end lost 5 bases, the J end lost 2 bases, and 14 bases lay between the germline ends. This clonotype was picked up one time. The antigen is undetermined.

Notes on the study in general: The authors acknowledged that their TCR sequencing and HLA analysis involved a relatively small number of individuals.

The chain employs TRBV13 and TRBJ2-3; D is unresolved. The specimen sequenced was CD4+ T cells from PBMCs. This clonotype was sampled from a human donor with multiple sclerosis. The CDR3 here is CASSLHGGTTDTQYF. The CDR3 DNA reads TGTGCCAGCAGCCTTCACGGTGGTACCACAGATACGCAGTATTTT. The variable domain in full, completed from reference TRBV13 and TRBJ2-3, reads AAGVIQSPRHLIKEKRETATLKCYPIPRHDTVYWYQQGPGQDPQFLISFYEKMQSDKGSIPDRFSAQQFSDYHSELNMSSLELGDSALYFCASSLHGGTTDTQYFGPGTRLTVL.